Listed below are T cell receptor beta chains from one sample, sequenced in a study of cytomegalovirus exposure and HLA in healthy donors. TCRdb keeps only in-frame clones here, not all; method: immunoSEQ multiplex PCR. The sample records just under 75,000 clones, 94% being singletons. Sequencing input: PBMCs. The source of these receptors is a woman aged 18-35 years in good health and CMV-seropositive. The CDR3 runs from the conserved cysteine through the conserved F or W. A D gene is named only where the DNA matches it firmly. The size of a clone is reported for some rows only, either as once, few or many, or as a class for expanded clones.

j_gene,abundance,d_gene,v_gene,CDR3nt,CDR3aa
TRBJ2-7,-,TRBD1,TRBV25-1,TGTGCCAGCAGTGAATGGGGGACAGGGTTCCACGAGCAGTACTTC,CASSEWGTGFHEQYF
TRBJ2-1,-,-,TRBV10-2,TGCGCCAGCAGTGAGTCGACTCGGGGTCAGATCTACAATGAGCAGTTCTTC,CASSESTRGQIYNEQFF
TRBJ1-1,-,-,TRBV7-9,TGTGCCAGCAGCTACGGGGGGAGGCAGACTGAAGCTTTCTTT,CASSYGGRQTEAFF
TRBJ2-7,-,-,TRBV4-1,TGCGCCAGCAGCCAAGTACAGTTTAGCTCCTACGAGCAGTACTTC,CASSQVQFSSYEQYF
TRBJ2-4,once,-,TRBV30,TGTGCCTGGCCCAACAACAGGGTGGTCGAGAACATTCAGTACTTC,CAWPNNRVVENIQYF
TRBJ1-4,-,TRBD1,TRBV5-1,TGCGCCAGCAGCTTGGTAGCAGGGGGCGCAGATTATGAAAAACTGTTTTTT,CASSLVAGGADYEKLFF
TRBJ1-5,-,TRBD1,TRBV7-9,TGTGCCAGCAGCGCCGGGACAGGGGACAATCAGCCCCAGCATTTT,CASSAGTGDNQPQHF
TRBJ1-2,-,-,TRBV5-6,TGTGCCAGCAGCCAGGACAAGGCTAACTATGGCTACACCTTC,CASSQDKANYGYTF
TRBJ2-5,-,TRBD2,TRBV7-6,TGTGCCAGCAGCAAACTACTAGCGGGGGGACAAGAGACCCAGTACTTC,CASSKLLAGGQETQYF
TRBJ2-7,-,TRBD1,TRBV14,TGTGCCAGCAGCCGAGGACAGGCAAGCTCCTACGAGCAGTACTTC,CASSRGQASSYEQYF
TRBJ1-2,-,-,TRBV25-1,TGTGCCAGCACTAAAGGAGGGATCTATGGCTACACCTTC,CASTKGGIYGYTF
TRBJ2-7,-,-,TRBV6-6,TGTGCCAGCAGTCCAGGGTCCACCTACGAGCAGTACTTC,CASSPGSTYEQYF
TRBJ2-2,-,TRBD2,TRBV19,TGTGCCAGTAGTATAGAGGGGGGTTGGCTAGCGGCGAACACCGGGGAGCTGTTTTTT,CASSIEGGWLAANTGELFF
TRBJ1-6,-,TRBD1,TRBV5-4,TGTGCCAGCAGCTCGTATCAGGGACAGGGGGCGTTGAATAATTCACCCCTCCACTTT,CASSSYQGQGALNNSPLHF
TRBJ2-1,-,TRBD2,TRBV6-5,TGTGCCAGCAGTTCAGTAGCGGGAGTCGTTGAGCAGTTCTTC,CASSSVAGVVEQFF
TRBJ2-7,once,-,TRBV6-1,TGTGCCAGCCTGCCCGAGAACTACGAGCAGTACTTC,CASLPENYEQYF
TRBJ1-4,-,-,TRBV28,TGTGCCAGCAGTTTAAGGGTGGGAGTTAATGAAAAACTGTTTTTT,CASSLRVGVNEKLFF
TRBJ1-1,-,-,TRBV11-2,TGTGCCAGCAGCTTAGGGGGGACACAGAACACTGAAGCTTTCTTT,CASSLGGTQNTEAFF
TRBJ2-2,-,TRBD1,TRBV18,TGTGCCAGCTCACCCGGGACAGGGAACACCGGGGAGCTGTTTTTT,CASSPGTGNTGELFF
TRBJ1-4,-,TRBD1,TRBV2,TGTGCCAGCAGTGTTCGACAGGGGGCGCATGAAAAACTGTTTTTT,CASSVRQGAHEKLFF
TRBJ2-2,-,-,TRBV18,TGTGCCAGCTCACCCGTCTATCGGTACACCGGGGAGCTGTTTTTT,CASSPVYRYTGELFF
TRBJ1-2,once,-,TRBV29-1,TGCAGCGTCCCTTGGTCCCGGGGCTATGGCTACACCTTC,CSVPWSRGYGYTF
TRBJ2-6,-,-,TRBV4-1,TGCGCCAGCAGCCAAGATCCGGGTAGCTCTGGGGCCAACGTCCTGACTTTC,CASSQDPGSSGANVLTF
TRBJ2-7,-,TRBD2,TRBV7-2,TGTGCCAGCAGCTTTGGCGGGAGGGTTCCCTACGAGCAGTACTTC,CASSFGGRVPYEQYF
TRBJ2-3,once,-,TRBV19,TGTGCCAGTAGTATCCTAGTCCCCCCCACAGATACGCAGTATTTT,CASSILVPPTDTQYF
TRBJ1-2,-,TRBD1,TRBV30,TGTGCCTGGAATCGAGGGACAGAGGTCTATGGCTACACCTTC,CAWNRGTEVYGYTF
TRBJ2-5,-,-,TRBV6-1,TGTGCCAGCAGTATTGCAGGTTGGCGAGAGACCCAGTACTTC,CASSIAGWRETQYF
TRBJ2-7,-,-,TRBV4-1,TGCGCTAGCAGCCTTGGGCCCTCCTACGAGCAGTACTTC,CASSLGPSYEQYF
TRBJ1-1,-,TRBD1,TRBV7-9,TGTGCCAGCAGCAGGGGGCAGGGCTCTGAAGCTTTCTTT,CASSRGQGSEAFF
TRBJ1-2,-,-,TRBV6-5,TGTGCCAGCAGTTACTTCCTGGGAGACTATGGCTACACCTTC,CASSYFLGDYGYTF
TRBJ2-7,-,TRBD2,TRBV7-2,TGTGCCAGCAGCTTATCCCCTAGCGGCCAGAGCTCCTACGAGCAGTACTTC,CASSLSPSGQSSYEQYF
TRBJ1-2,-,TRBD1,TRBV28,TGTGCCAGCAGTGACAGGGGGCGTCATGATGGCTACACCTTC,CASSDRGRHDGYTF
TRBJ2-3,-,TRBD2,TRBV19,TGTGCCAGTAGTATAGTACTAGCGGGAGGAGATACGCAGTATTTT,CASSIVLAGGDTQYF
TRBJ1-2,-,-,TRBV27,TGTGCCAGCAGTACGACAGGAGGAGCTAACTATGGCTACACCTTC,CASSTTGGANYGYTF
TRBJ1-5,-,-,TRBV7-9,TGTGCCAGCAGCTTAGCGCTCTCTGGGGCGAGCAATCAGCCCCAGCATTTT,CASSLALSGASNQPQHF
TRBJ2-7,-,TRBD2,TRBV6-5,TGTGCCAGCAGTAAGAAGCGGGGGGGACACTACGAGCAGTACTTC,CASSKKRGGHYEQYF
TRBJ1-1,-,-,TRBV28,TGTGCCAGCAGTTTATCTGGACAGCGGAACACTGAAGCTTTCTTT,CASSLSGQRNTEAFF
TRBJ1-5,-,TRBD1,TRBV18,TGTGCCAGCTCACCTATCGAGACGACAGGGGGCAATCAGCCCCAGCATTTT,CASSPIETTGGNQPQHF
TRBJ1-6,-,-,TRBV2,TGTGCCAGCTCTGGGCGACAGGTGATGTGGTCACCCCTCCACTTT,CASSGRQVMWSPLHF
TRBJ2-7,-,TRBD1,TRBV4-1,TGCGCCAGCAGCCAAGGGACAGGGGGCTTTAGCTCCTACGAGCAGTACTTC,CASSQGTGGFSSYEQYF
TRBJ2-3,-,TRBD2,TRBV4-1,TGCGCCAGCAGCCAAGACCGTCCTAGCGGGAGCACAGATACGCAGTATTTT,CASSQDRPSGSTDTQYF
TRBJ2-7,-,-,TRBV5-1,TGCGCCAGCAGCTTGGGCTCTGCGAACGAGCAGTACTTC,CASSLGSANEQYF
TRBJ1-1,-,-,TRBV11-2,TGTGCCAGCACCGATGTAAGATTCTACGGCACTGAAGCTTTCTTT,CASTDVRFYGTEAFF
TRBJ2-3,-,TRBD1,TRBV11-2,TGTGCCAGCAGGACAGTGACAGGGAAAAGCACAGATACGCAGTATTTT,CASRTVTGKSTDTQYF
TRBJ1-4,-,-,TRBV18,TGTGCCAGCTCACCACAGCTCACCACACCGGGGAGTCTTGCAACTAATGAAAAACTGTTTTTT,CASSPQLTTPGSLATNEKLFF
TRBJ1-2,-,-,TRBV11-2,TGTGCCAGCAGCCTTAGAACCTATGGCTACACCTTC,CASSLRTYGYTF
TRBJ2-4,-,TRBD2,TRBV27,TGTGCCAGCAGCCGCGGGGGGGTTCAGTACTTC,CASSRGGVQYF
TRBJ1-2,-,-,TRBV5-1,TGCGCCAGCAGCGGGACATTCTCTGGCGATGGCTACACCTTC,CASSGTFSGDGYTF
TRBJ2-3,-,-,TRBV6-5,TGTGCCAGCAGTTTACGTGACTCAGGGTCAGATACGCAGTATTTT,CASSLRDSGSDTQYF
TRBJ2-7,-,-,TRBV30,TGTGCCTGGAGTCTCGCGGCTACCTACGAGCAGTACTTC,CAWSLAATYEQYF
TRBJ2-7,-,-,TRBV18,TGTGCCAGCTCACCCACCAGGGGTGTGAACGAGCAGTACTTC,CASSPTRGVNEQYF
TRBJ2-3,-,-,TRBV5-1,TGCGCCAGCCGGAGGGCCCAAAGCACAGATACGCAGTATTTT,CASRRAQSTDTQYF
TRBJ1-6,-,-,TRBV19,TGTGCCAGTAGTACTTCCCGGTGGGACACCTCGTACAATTCACCCCTCCACTTT,CASSTSRWDTSYNSPLHF
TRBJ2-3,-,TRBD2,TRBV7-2,TGTGCCAGCAGCTTGACGGGAGGGGTCAGCGATACGCAGTATTTT,CASSLTGGVSDTQYF
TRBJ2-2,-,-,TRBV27,TGTGCCAGCAGTTCCTGGAACACCGGGGAGCTGTTTTTT,CASSSWNTGELFF
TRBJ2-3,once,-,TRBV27,TGTGCCAGCAGTTTATCGGGGTGGGGCCCTAGCACAGATACGCAGTATTTT,CASSLSGWGPSTDTQYF
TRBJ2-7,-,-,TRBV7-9,TGTGCCAGCAGCAACGGGTACGAGCAGTACTTC,CASSNGYEQYF
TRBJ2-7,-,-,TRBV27,TGTGCCAGCAGCCTACGGGGGGCGCTGGACGAGCAGTACTTC,CASSLRGALDEQYF
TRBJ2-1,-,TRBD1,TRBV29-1,TGCAGCGTCCTGAGACAGGGGGCCTACAATGAGCAGTTCTTC,CSVLRQGAYNEQFF
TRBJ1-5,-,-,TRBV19,TGTGCCAGTAGTATCGCCTACGATGGTCAGCCCCAGCATTTT,CASSIAYDGQPQHF